What follows describes a single T cell receptor (beta chain). This sample is part of a study of blood T cell repertoires in COVID-19. The V segment lost 5 bases and the J segment 5 bases; nucleotides outside the gene matches: 10. Germline V gives CDR1 SGHKS, CDR2 YYEKEE (reference sequence). The CDR3 is made up of 16 amino acids. Method: immunoSEQ multiplex PCR; TCRdb's copy keeps in-frame clones and lacks some. This table holds under 250,000 clones, 80% to 95% found once. The source material was peripheral blood. The chain combines TRBV5-5 with TRBJ1-1; 12 bases line up with TRBD1. The clonotype comes from a man between 60 and 75 years old with COVID-19, enrolled during active disease. The CDR3 region is CASRRGTGGDLTEAFF. The CDR3 coding sequence is TGTGCCAGCAGGCGAGGGACAGGGGGCGATTTAACTGAAGCTTTCTTT.